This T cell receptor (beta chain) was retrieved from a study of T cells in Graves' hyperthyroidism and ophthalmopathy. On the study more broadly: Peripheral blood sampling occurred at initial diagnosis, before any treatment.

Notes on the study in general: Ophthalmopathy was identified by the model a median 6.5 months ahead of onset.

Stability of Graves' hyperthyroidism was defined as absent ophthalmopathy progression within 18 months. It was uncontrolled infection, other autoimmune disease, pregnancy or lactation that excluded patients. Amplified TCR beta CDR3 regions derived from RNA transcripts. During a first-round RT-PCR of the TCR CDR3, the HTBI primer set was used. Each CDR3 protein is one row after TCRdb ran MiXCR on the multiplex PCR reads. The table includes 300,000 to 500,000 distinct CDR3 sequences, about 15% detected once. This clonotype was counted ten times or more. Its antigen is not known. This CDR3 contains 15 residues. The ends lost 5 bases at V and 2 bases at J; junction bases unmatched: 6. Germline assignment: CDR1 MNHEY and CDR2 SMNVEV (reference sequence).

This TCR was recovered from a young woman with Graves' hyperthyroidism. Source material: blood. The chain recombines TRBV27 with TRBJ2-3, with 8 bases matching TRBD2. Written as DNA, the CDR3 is TGTGCCAGCAGTCTTAGCGGGGCTATCACAGATACGCAGTATTTT. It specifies CASSLSGAITDTQYF.